In its sample, the clone carrying this T cell receptor (beta chain) was seen once. The V gene's germline CDR1 is KGHSH and CDR2 LQKENI. The CDR3 has 16 residues. The J segment lost 6 bases and the V segment lost 3 bases, leaving 12 bases of the junction unmatched. This specimen comes from a study of cytotoxic CD8 clonotypes in ibrutinib-treated CLL. Profiling relied on immunoSEQ multiplex PCR, and the TCRdb table lists in-frame clones only, not all of them. The sample has over 150,000 clones, over 60% seen once. Sample: PBMCs, taken after 24 months of ibrutinib treatment. The TCR sequence derives from a human donor with chronic lymphocytic leukemia. The rearrangement links TRBV18 to TRBJ2-7, with 9 nucleotides matching TRBD1. CDR3 region: CASSPLRGQGFREQYF. The CDR3 nucleotides are TGTGCCAGCTCACCCCTCCGAGGACAGGGGTTCCGCGAGCAGTACTTC.